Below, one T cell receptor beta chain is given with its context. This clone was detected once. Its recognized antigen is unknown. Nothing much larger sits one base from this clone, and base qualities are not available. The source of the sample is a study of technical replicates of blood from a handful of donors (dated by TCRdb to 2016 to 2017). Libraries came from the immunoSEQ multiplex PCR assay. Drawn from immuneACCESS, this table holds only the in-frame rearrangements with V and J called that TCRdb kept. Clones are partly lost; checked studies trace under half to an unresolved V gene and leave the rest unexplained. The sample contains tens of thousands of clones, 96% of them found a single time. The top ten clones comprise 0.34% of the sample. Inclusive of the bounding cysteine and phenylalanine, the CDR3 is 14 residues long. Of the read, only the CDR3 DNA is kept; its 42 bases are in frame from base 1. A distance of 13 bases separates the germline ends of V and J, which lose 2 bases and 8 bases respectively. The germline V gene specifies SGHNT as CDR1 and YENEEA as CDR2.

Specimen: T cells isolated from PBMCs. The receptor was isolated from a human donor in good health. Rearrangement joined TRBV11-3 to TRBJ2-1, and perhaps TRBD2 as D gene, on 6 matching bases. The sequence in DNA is TGTGCCAGCAGCTTACTCTGGAGGGGCGATGAGCAGTTCTTC. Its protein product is CASSLLWRGDEQFF. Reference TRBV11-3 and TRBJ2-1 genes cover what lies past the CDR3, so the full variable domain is EAGVVQSPRYKIIEKKQPVAFWCNPISGHNTLYWYLQNLGQGPELLIRYENEEAVDDSQLPKDRFSAERLKGVDSTLKIQPAELGDSAVYLCASSLLWRGDEQFFGPGTRLTVL.